One TCR beta chain is described in this entry. Antigen: not known. From germline, CDR1 is SGHTA and CDR2 FQGNSA. Between the trimmed V and J ends, which lost 2 bases and 8 bases, there was a span of 12 bases. The CDR3 is 13 amino acids. PCR was performed using 60 Vbeta and 13 Jbeta primers. Original methodology: Among the unique TCR beta chains that a later analysis counted, around 82 million in all, 9.5 million to 11 million were shared. Profiling relied on immunoSEQ multiplex PCR, and the TCRdb table lists in-frame clones only, not all of them. Clone size and V and J calls were adopted from that table, with D and trimming inferred from the DNA. The top ten clones hold approximately 2.2% of a sample with under 200,000 clones, just over 75% of them seen once. The sample comes from a study of cytomegalovirus exposure and HLA in healthy donors. Study-wide findings and caveats: A later analysis by the authors found several of the most significant clusters apparently linked to common viral pathogens. Many donors carried some public TCRs, although rarity characterized most TCR sequences. Earlier analysis found most TCR beta V segments productive about 90% or about 30% of the time.

The TCR originated in a woman in her twenties or thirties in good health and CMV-seropositive. The J gene is TRBJ1-1, the V gene TRBV7-2; the D gene is possibly TRBD1 (5 bases). The sequenced sample was PBMCs. In nucleotides, the CDR3 is TGTGCCAGCAGCTTACAGGGCAAGGCCGAAGCTTTCTTT. Protein sequence: CASSLQGKAEAFF.